The 31 T cell receptor beta chains listed next were all sequenced from one sample in a study of cytomegalovirus exposure and HLA in healthy donors. The PCR used 60 Vbeta and 13 Jbeta primers. Repertoires were generated with immunoSEQ multiplex PCR, while TCRdb's copy carries only in-frame clones and drops some. The table shows about 160,000 clones, with about 65% occurring only once. The sample was PBMCs. The receptors derive from a man aged 40-49 years in good health and CMV-seropositive.

The V call is TRBV7-9, the J call TRBJ1-3; D ambiguous. CDR3 length: 18 residues. Germline values: CDR1 SEHNR, CDR2 FQNEAQ (reference sequence). Trimming took 1 base from V and 0 from J, leaving 16 bases between them. CDR3 DNA sequence: TGTGCCAGCAGCTTAGTGCGGGCAGCAGCTCGCTCTGGAAACACCATATATTTT. Protein sequence: CASSLVRAAARSGNTIYF.

This CDR3 reads CASSIGSEVDTQYF. CDR3 in DNA: TGCGCCAGCAGCATCGGTTCCGAAGTGGATACGCAGTATTTT. The chain recombines TRBV5-1 with TRBJ2-3; D gene uncertain. Germline V gene lookup returns CDR1 SGHRS and CDR2 YFSETQ. Trimming removed 4 bases at V and 6 bases at J, with 15 bases between. This CDR3 comprises 14 residues. The full variable domain, rest sourced from reference TRBV5-1 and TRBJ2-3, is KAGVTQTPRYLIKTRGQQVTLSCSPISGHRSVSWYQQTPGQGLQFLFEYFSETQRNKGNFPGRFSGRQFSNSRSEMNVSTLELGDSALYLCASSIGSEVDTQYFGPGTRLTVL.

V is TRBV5-4 and J is TRBJ1-2; tentatively, D is TRBD1 (5 bases). CDR1 SGHNT and CDR2 YYREEE come from the germline V gene (reference sequence). With 0 bases removed from V and 3 bases from J, the gap between germline ends came to 12 bases. The CDR3 runs 15 residues. CDR3 coding DNA: TGTGCCAGCAGCTTGGAAAGGGGCTCGGACTATGGCTACACCTTC. This codes for CASSLERGSDYGYTF.

This chain joins TRBV9 and TRBJ2-1; D gene uncertain. Germline V gene data show CDR1 as SGDLS and CDR2 as YYNGEE. Trimming left V 4 bases short and J 3 bases short, with 8 bases between. CDR3 length equals 13 residues. The CDR3 coding sequence is TGTGCCAGCAGCCCCCTAAACTACAATGAGCAGTTCTTC. Encoded protein: CASSPLNYNEQFF.

V usage is TRBV4-2 and J usage is TRBJ1-2; 9 positions agree with TRBD1. The CDR3 consists of 16 residues. Trimming removed 0 bases from V and 4 bases from J; junction bases left unmatched: 6. Germline V gene data show CDR1 as LGHNA and CDR2 as YNFKEQ. CDR3 protein: CASSQEKGQGLYGYTF. The DNA for the CDR3 is TGTGCCAGCAGCCAAGAGAAGGGACAGGGCCTCTATGGCTACACCTTC.

This clone has more than one count but fewer than ten. The V gene is TRBV30, the J gene TRBJ1-1, with TRBD1 identical over 7 bases. CDR1 and CDR2 from the germline V gene are GTSNPN and SVGIG (reference sequence). V lost 4 bases, J lost 6 bases, and 14 bases stayed unmatched. The CDR3 has 15 residues. The CDR3 coding sequence is TGTGCCTGGACCCCTCCCGGCAGGGGGGTCCCTGAAGCTTTCTTT. As protein: CAWTPPGRGVPEAFF.

The chain couples TRBV7-3 to TRBJ2-1; possibly TRBD1 for D (6 bases). The CDR3 consists of 13 residues. Germline CDR1 is SGHTA and CDR2 is FQGTGA. V dropped 8 bases and J dropped 6 bases, with 14 bases sitting between them. The CDR3 reads CASGGVGLNEQFF. DNA of the CDR3: TGTGCCAGCGGGGGCGTGGGCCTCAATGAGCAGTTCTTC.

The chain is built from TRBV30 and TRBJ1-6; D possibly corresponds to TRBD1 (5 bases). This CDR3 region has 11 residues. Trimming took off 1 base at V and 10 bases at J, with 5 bases between the two ends. CDR1 is GTSNPN, CDR2 SVGIG, per germline (reference sequence). This CDR3 is CAWSAGSPLHF. In nucleotides, the CDR3 is TGTGCCTGGAGTGCAGGGTCACCCCTCCACTTT.

The chain uses TRBV4-3 and TRBJ1-6, with D possibly TRBD1 on 5 matching bases. The ends were cut back, 0 bases at V and 9 bases at J, with 18 bases in the middle. Looked up from germline, CDR1 is LGHNA and CDR2 is YSLEER. This CDR3 has 17 amino acids. In DNA, the CDR3 is TGCGCCAGCAGCCAAGACCCTGGCGCAGGGTCGCGTTCACCCCTCCACTTT. As protein: CASSQDPGAGSRSPLHF.

The gene calls are TRBV27 and TRBJ2-7, with D perhaps matching TRBD2 (6 bases). This CDR3 is built from 14 residues. Per germline, CDR1 MNHEY and CDR2 SMNVEV (reference sequence). Trimming pared 5 bases from V and 7 bases from J, leaving 18 bases between. Here the CDR3 reads CASSLLEGAGEQYF. The CDR3, as DNA: TGTGCCAGCAGTCTCCTGGAGGGAGCCGGGGAGCAGTACTTC.

A few counts support this clone. This chain uses TRBV5-1 with TRBJ2-2, with 8 positions matching TRBD1. Germline V gives CDR1 SGHRS, CDR2 YFSETQ. The CDR3 is 15 amino acids. The V gene end was trimmed by 5 bases and the J gene end by 8 bases; junction bases not matched to a gene: 11. CDR3: CASSQQGARDGELFF. The CDR3, as DNA: TGCGCCAGCAGTCAGCAGGGGGCGAGAGATGGGGAGCTGTTTTTT.

This chain links TRBV9 with TRBJ1-2, with 8 bases lining up with TRBD1. J lost 7 bases, V lost 7 bases, and 12 bases had no gene match. Germline loops: CDR1 SGDLS, CDR2 YYNGEE. This CDR3 has 14 amino acids. CDR3 DNA: TGTGCCAGCGGGATGGCAGGGGGCGTTTCTGGCTACACCTTC. Residues: CASGMAGGVSGYTF. Filled out from reference TRBV9 and TRBJ1-2, the complete variable domain reads DSGVTQTPKHLITATGQRVTLRCSPRSGDLSVYWYQQSLDQGLQFLIQYYNGEERAKGNILERFSAQQFPDLHSELNLSSLELGDSALYFCASGMAGGVSGYTFGSGTRLTVV.

This clone was recorded only once. The genes are TRBV9 and TRBJ1-3; TRBD1 agrees at 12 bases. Per the germline V gene, CDR1 is SGDLS and CDR2 is YYNGEE. J gave up 4 bases and V 4 bases, and 6 bases lay outside the gene matches. The CDR3 is made up of 16 amino acids. The CDR3 here is CASSSGTGGPGNTIYF. CDR3 DNA: TGTGCCAGCAGCTCCGGGACAGGGGGCCCAGGAAACACCATATATTTT.

This sequence joins TRBV6-5 and TRBJ1-1; D unresolved. The CDR3 has 14 amino acids. Per the germline V gene, CDR1 is MNHEY and CDR2 is SVGAGI. Trimming removed 5 bases from V and 4 bases from J, with 14 bases in between. The CDR3 reads CASSKTPAVTEAFF. CDR3 sequence (DNA): TGTGCCAGCAGTAAGACTCCGGCGGTCACTGAAGCTTTCTTT.

V and J are TRBV11-3 and TRBJ2-2, with TRBD2 matching over 15 bases. The ends lost 5 bases at V and 5 bases at J; junction bases unmatched: 6. Per germline, CDR1 SGHNT and CDR2 YENEEA. This CDR3 comprises 17 residues. The CDR3 DNA sequence: TGTGCCAGCAGCCCCGGACTAGCGGGGGGGCGGACCGGGGAGCTGTTTTTT. Translating it yields CASSPGLAGGRTGELFF. Together with reference TRBV11-3 and TRBJ2-2, the CDR3 gives the full variable domain: EAGVVQSPRYKIIEKKQPVAFWCNPISGHNTLYWYLQNLGQGPELLIRYENEEAVDDSQLPKDRFSAERLKGVDSTLKIQPAELGDSAVYLCASSPGLAGGRTGELFFGEGSRLTVL.

This chain uses TRBV9 with TRBJ1-1; tentative D call: TRBD1 (5 bases). CDR3 length: 14 residues. CDR1 and CDR2 (germline): SGDLS, YYNGEE. Trimming shortened V by 4 bases and J by 3 bases, and 13 bases separated the two germline ends. In nucleotides, the CDR3 is TGTGCCAGCAGCCCTGCAGGGAGGGACACTGAAGCTTTCTTT. Encoded protein: CASSPAGRDTEAFF.

Regarding this clone: Other DNA variants within this sample encode the same CDR3. The rearrangement joins TRBV6-5 to TRBJ1-2, with 7 bases fitting TRBD1. V dropped 5 bases and J dropped 3; count of bases not matched to a gene: 6. Per the germline V gene, CDR1 is MNHEY and CDR2 is SVGAGI. This CDR3 spans 14 amino acids. DNA for the CDR3: TGTGCCAGCAGTACCCCAACAGGGGACTATGGCTACACCTTC. Translated: CASSTPTGDYGYTF.

This clone was seen a single time. The genes are TRBV5-1 and TRBJ1-4, with 9 bases matching TRBD1. V trimming: 4 bases; J trimming: 7 bases; junction bases outside the gene matches: 5. This CDR3 contains 14 residues. CDR1 SGHRS and CDR2 YFSETQ come from the germline V gene. CDR3 residues: CASSPTTGGEKLFF. DNA of the CDR3: TGCGCCAGCAGCCCGACGACAGGGGGTGAAAAACTGTTTTTT.

This sequence joins TRBV7-9 and TRBJ2-2; 9 nucleotides align to TRBD1. CDR1 and CDR2 (germline): SEHNR, FQNEAQ (reference sequence). The CDR3 consists of 16 residues. V gave up 8 bases and J gave up 0 bases; unmatched junction bases: 7. The chain's CDR3 is CASEDRGFANTGELFF. In nucleotides, the CDR3 is TGTGCCAGCGAGGACAGGGGATTCGCGAACACCGGGGAGCTGTTTTTT.

The chain joins TRBV5-4 to TRBJ2-3; TRBD1 might be the D (6 bases). This CDR3 is built from 14 residues. From germline, CDR1 is SGHNT and CDR2 YYREEE (reference sequence). Trimming pared 0 bases from V and 4 bases from J, leaving 9 bases between. In nucleotides, the CDR3 is TGTGCCAGCAGCTTGGAACAGGGAGCAGATACGCAGTATTTT. Translated: CASSLEQGADTQYF.

The chain is built from TRBV7-9 and TRBJ2-6; TRBD1 agrees at 7 bases. CDR3 length: 18 amino acids. V lost 6 bases, J lost 0 bases, and 11 bases stayed unmatched. Germline V gene sequence: CDR1 SEHNR, CDR2 FQNEAQ (reference sequence). CDR3 DNA: TGTGCCAGCAGTTCCACTCCGGGACAGAGCTCTGGGGCCAACGTCCTGACTTTC. Protein product: CASSSTPGQSSGANVLTF.

This chain uses TRBV19 with TRBJ1-1, with D possibly being TRBD1 (5 bases). This CDR3 has 14 amino acids. Deletions cut 5 bases from V and 0 bases from J, with 10 bases between. Germline CDR1 reads LNHDA; CDR2 reads SQIVND (reference sequence). The CDR3 nucleotides are TGTGCCAGTAGTCCGGGACTCATGAACACTGAAGCTTTCTTT. Amino acids: CASSPGLMNTEAFF.

The chain recombines TRBV7-9 with TRBJ2-5; 9 bases map to TRBD1. With the DNA end fitting TRBJ2-7 better, the J assignment may be wrong. The germline V gene encodes CDR1 SEHNR and CDR2 FQNEAQ (reference sequence). The CDR3 extends over 17 amino acids. CDR3 in amino acids: CASSRDREQWPTYEQYF. The CDR3 region has the DNA TGTGCCAGCAGCCGGGACAGGGAGCAGTGGCCTACCTACGAGCAGTACTTC.

The chain joins TRBV6-5 to TRBJ1-5; tentative D call: TRBD1 (5 bases). The CDR3 is 15 residues long. With 3 bases removed from V and 1 base from J, the gap between germline ends came to 10 bases. Per germline, CDR1 MNHEY and CDR2 SVGAGI. The CDR3 DNA is TGTGCCAGCAGTTATGGGGCAGCCAGCAATCAGCCCCAGCATTTT. It codes for CASSYGAASNQPQHF.

V gene TRBV2 combines with J gene TRBJ2-7; 8 nucleotides align to TRBD1. This CDR3 comprises 13 residues. Germline loops: CDR1 SNHLY, CDR2 FYNNEI. The ends lost 11 bases at V and 5 bases at J; junction bases unmatched: 11. The CDR3 here is CAAAKTGDHEQYF. DNA for the CDR3: TGTGCCGCAGCAAAGACAGGGGACCACGAGCAGTACTTC.

This clone was recorded at least ten times. The chain uses TRBV7-9 and TRBJ2-3; D is ambiguous. V dropped 1 base and J dropped 4 bases, with 12 bases sitting between them. The length of the CDR3 is 15 residues. CDR1 is SEHNR, CDR2 FQNEAQ, per germline (reference sequence). The CDR3 loop reads CASSLDGSDADTQYF. In nucleotides, the CDR3 is TGTGCCAGCAGCTTAGACGGGTCTGACGCAGATACGCAGTATTTT.

The chain couples TRBV7-9 to TRBJ1-4; 9 nucleotides line up with TRBD1. V trimming: 5 bases; J trimming: 7 bases; junction bases outside the gene matches: 5. Germline V gene lookup returns CDR1 SEHNR and CDR2 FQNEAQ (reference sequence). CDR3 length equals 14 residues. In DNA form, the CDR3 reads TGTGCCAGCAGCAACCGACAGGGGGGTGAAAAACTGTTTTTT. It codes for CASSNRQGGEKLFF.

The chain uses TRBV9 and TRBJ2-7; possible D gene TRBD2, 6 bases. V lost 0 bases and J lost 3, with 13 bases in between. CDR1 and CDR2 from the germline V gene are SGDLS and YYNGEE. The CDR3 covers 15 residues. The chain's CDR3 is CASSVGRGEGYEQYF. DNA for the CDR3: TGTGCCAGCAGCGTAGGGAGGGGTGAGGGCTACGAGCAGTACTTC. Complete variable domain (other parts from reference TRBV9 and TRBJ2-7): DSGVTQTPKHLITATGQRVTLRCSPRSGDLSVYWYQQSLDQGLQFLIQYYNGEERAKGNILERFSAQQFPDLHSELNLSSLELGDSALYFCASSVGRGEGYEQYFGPGTRLTVT.

The V and J genes are TRBV11-2 and TRBJ2-5; 14 nucleotides align to TRBD2. Germline V gene lookup returns CDR1 SGHAT and CDR2 FQNNGV. CDR3 length: 19 residues. V lost 3 bases, J lost 7 bases, and 16 bases stayed unmatched. CDR3 sequence: CASSFDWGTSGGYQGTQYF. The CDR3, as DNA: TGTGCCAGCAGCTTCGACTGGGGGACTAGCGGGGGATACCAGGGGACCCAGTACTTC.

V is TRBV6-5 and J is TRBJ1-1; D perhaps matches TRBD1 (6 bases). This CDR3 is 14 amino acids long. Germline values: CDR1 MNHEY, CDR2 SVGAGI. V was shortened by 5 bases and J by 10 bases, with 20 bases between the two germline ends. CDR3: CASSPNGGGQGAFF. Here the CDR3 DNA reads TGTGCCAGCAGTCCGAACGGGGGGGGGCAAGGAGCTTTCTTT.

The chain combines TRBV5-4 with TRBJ2-3, with 11 positions matching TRBD1. CDR3 length: 15 amino acids. V dropped 4 bases and J dropped 4; count of bases not matched to a gene: 5. Germline V gene data show CDR1 as SGHNT and CDR2 as YYREEE (reference sequence). In DNA, the CDR3 is TGTGCCAGCAGCCCACCGGGACAGGGGGCAGATACGCAGTATTTT. Protein product: CASSPPGQGADTQYF.